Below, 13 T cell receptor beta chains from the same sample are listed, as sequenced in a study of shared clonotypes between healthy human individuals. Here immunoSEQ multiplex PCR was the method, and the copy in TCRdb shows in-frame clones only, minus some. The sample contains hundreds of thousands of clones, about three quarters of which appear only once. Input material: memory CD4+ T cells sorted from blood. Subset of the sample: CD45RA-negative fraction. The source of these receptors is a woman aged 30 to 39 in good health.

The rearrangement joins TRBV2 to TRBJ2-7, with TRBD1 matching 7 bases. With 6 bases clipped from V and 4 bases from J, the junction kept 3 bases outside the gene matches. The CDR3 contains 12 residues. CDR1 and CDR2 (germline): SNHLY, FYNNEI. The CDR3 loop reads CASRRTGYEQYF. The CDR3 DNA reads TGTGCCAGCAGAAGGACAGGTTACGAGCAGTACTTC. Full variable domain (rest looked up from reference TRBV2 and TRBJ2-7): EPEVTQTPSHQVTQMGQEVILRCVPISNHLYFYWYRQILGQKVEFLVSFYNNEISEKSEIFDDQFSVERPDGSNFTLKIRSTKLEDSAMYFCASRRTGYEQYFGPGTRLTVT.

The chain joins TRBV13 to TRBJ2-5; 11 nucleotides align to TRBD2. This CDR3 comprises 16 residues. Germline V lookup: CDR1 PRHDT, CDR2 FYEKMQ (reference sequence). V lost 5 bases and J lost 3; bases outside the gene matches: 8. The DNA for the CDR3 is TGTGCCAGCAGCCCCATACTAGCGGGAGCCGAAGAGACCCAGTACTTC. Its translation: CASSPILAGAEETQYF.

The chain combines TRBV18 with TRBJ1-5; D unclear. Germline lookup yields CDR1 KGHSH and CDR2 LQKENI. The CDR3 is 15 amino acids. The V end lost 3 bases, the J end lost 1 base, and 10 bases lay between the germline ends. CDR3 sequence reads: CASSPSVRSNQPQHF. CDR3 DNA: TGTGCCAGCTCACCTTCGGTCAGGAGCAATCAGCCCCAGCATTTT.

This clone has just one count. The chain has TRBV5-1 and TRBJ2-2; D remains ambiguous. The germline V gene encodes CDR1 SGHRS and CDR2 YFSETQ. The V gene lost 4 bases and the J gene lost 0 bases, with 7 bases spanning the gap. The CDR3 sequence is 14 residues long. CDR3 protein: CASSPEANTGELFF. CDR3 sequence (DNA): TGCGCCAGCAGCCCTGAAGCGAACACCGGGGAGCTGTTTTTT. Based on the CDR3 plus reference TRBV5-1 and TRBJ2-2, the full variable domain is KAGVTQTPRYLIKTRGQQVTLSCSPISGHRSVSWYQQTPGQGLQFLFEYFSETQRNKGNFPGRFSGRQFSNSRSEMNVSTLELGDSALYLCASSPEANTGELFFGEGSRLTVL.

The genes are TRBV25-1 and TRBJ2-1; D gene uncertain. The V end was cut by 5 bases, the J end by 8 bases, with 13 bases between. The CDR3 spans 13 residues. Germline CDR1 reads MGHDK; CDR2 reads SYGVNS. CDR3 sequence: CASSRHAWDEQFF. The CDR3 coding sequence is TGTGCCAGCAGTCGTCATGCGTGGGATGAGCAGTTCTTC.

The DNA for the CDR3 is TGTGCCAGCAGCTTTCCCGGGACTAGCGTGATGCAGTACTTC. Translated, it gives CASSFPGTSVMQYF. V is TRBV7-8 and J is TRBJ2-7, with 10 bases identical to TRBD2. The length of the CDR3 is 14 residues. The V and J ends lost 3 bases and 9 bases, in that order; junction bases with no gene match: 8. Germline-derived CDR1 and CDR2 are SGHVS and FQNEAQ. Based on the CDR3 plus reference TRBV7-8 and TRBJ2-7, the full variable domain is GAGVSQSPRYKVAKRGQDVALRCDPISGHVSLFWYQQALGQGPEFLTYFQNEAQLDKSGLPSDRFFAERPEGSVSTLKIQRTQQEDSAVYLCASSFPGTSVMQYFGPGTRLTVT.

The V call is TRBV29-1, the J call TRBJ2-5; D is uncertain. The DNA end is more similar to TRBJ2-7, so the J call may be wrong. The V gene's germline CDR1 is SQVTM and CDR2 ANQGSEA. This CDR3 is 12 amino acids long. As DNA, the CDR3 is TGCAGCGTCGTATCTCTATTCTACGAGCAGTACTTC. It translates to CSVVSLFYEQYF.

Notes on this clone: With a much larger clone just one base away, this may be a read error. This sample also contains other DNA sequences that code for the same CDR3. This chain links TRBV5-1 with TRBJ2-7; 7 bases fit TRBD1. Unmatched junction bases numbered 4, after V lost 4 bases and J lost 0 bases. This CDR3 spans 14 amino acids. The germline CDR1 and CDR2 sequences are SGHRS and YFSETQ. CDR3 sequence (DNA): TGCGCCAGCAGCCTTGGGGACAGCTCCTACGAGCAGTACTTC. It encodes CASSLGDSSYEQYF. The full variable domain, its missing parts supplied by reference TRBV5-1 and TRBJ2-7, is KAGVTQTPRYLIKTRGQQVTLSCSPISGHRSVSWYQQTPGQGLQFLFEYFSETQRNKGNFPGRFSGRQFSNSRSEMNVSTLELGDSALYLCASSLGDSSYEQYFGPGTRLTVT.

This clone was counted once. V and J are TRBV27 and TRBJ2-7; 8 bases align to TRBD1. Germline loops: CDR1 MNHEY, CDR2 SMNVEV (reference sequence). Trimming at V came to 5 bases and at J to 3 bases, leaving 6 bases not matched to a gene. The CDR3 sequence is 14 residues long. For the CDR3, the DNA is TGTGCCAGCAGTCCCCAGGACAGGGTCTACGAGCAGTACTTC. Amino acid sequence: CASSPQDRVYEQYF.

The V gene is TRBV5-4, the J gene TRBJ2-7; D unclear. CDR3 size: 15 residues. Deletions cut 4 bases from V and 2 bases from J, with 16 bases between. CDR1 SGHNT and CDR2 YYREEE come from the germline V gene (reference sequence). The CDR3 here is CASSTPLNGAYEQYF. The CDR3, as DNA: TGTGCCAGCAGCACACCCTTGAACGGAGCCTACGAGCAGTACTTC.

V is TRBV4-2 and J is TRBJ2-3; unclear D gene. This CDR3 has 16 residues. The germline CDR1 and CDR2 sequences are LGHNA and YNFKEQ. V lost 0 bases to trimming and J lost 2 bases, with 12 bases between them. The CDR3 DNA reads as TGTGCCAGCAGCCAAGATCCAGGACCCTACACAGATACGCAGTATTTT. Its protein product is CASSQDPGPYTDTQYF.

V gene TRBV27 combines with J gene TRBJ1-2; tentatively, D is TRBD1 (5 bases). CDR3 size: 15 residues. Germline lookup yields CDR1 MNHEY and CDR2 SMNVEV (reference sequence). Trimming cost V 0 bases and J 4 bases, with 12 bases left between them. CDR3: CASSLSSGEVYGYTF. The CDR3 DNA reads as TGTGCCAGCAGTTTATCGTCGGGGGAAGTCTATGGCTACACCTTC.

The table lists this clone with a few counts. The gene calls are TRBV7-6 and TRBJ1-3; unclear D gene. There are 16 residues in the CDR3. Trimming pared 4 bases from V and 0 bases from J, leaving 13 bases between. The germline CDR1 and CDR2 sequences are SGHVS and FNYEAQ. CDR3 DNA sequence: TGTGCCAGCAGCTCCCGAGACACCGCCTCTGGAAACACCATATATTTT. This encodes CASSSRDTASGNTIYF.